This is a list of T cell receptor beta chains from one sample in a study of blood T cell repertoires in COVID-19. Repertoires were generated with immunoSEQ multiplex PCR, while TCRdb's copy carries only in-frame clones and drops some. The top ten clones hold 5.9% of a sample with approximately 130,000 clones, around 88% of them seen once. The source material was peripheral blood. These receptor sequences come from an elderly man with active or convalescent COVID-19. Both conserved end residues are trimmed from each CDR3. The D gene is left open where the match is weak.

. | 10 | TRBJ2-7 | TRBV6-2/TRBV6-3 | ASSRQAYEQY
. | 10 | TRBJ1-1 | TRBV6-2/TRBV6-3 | ASSFGATEAF
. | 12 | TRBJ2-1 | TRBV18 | ASSPPQIYNEQF
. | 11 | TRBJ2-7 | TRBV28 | ASSSGVTYEQY
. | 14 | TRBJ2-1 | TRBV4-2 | ASSQEASGRYNEQF
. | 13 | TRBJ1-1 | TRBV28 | ASSLPGGTLRGAF
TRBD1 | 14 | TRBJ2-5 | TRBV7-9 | ASTLGGDRVEETQY
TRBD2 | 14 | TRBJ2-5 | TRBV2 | ASSTGLAGSQETQY
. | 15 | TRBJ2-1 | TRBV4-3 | ASSQDLQERSYNEQF
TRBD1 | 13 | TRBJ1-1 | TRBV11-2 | ASSLGRTGPTEAF
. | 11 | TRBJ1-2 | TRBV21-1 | ASNVKGVEGYT
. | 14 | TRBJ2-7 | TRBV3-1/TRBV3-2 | ASSHLLDSPSYEQY
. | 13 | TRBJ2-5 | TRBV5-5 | ASSHQPGYQETQY
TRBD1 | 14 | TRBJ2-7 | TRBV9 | ASSVGFGTGNWEQY
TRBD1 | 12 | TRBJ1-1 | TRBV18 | ASSTTGGDTEAF
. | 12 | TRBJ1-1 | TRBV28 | ASSSHAQNTEAF
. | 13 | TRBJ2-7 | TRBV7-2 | ASSLYPGDSYEQY
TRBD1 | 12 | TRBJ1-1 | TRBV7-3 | ASSRQGANTEAF
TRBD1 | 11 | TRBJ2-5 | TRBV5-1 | ASSSTGGETQY
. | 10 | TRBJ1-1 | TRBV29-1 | SVTTANTEAF
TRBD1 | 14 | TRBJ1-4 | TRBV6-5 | VSSYSRTGADEKLF
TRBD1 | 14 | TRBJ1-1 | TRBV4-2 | ASSQDPGQMNTEAF
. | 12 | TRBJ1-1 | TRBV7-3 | ASSSWGERGEAF
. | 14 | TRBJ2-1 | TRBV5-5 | ASSLLFSTAYNEQF
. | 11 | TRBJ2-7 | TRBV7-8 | ASSPGNSYEQY
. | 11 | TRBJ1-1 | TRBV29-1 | SVERGGDTEAF
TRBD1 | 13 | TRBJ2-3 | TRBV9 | ASSVVQGVADTQY
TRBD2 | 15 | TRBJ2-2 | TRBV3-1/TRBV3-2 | ASRPTSGGANTGELF
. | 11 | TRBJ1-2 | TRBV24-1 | ATSRGGDYGYT
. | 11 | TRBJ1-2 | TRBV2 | ASSEARDYGYT
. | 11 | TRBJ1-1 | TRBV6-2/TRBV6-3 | ASIPLGSAEAF